Listed below are T cell receptor beta chains from one sample, sequenced in a study of T cell repertoires in cytomegalovirus infection. Using its own MiXCR run on the reads, TCRdb lists one record per CDR3 protein. This sample has over 150,000 distinct CDR3 sequences, with about an eighth found just once. The specimen was PBMCs. The receptors come from a human donor in good health (CMV status not recorded). Some clones in this sample may be carry-over from other donors' samples. CDR3s include the opening cysteine and the closing phenylalanine or tryptophan. Fields, in order: clone size, D gene, J gene, V gene, CDR3 protein, CDR3 DNA. D genes are given only for firm matches. Clone size is shown for a subset of rows, as once, few, many or a class of expanded clone.

abundance: few; d_gene: TRBD2; j_gene: TRBJ2-3; v_gene: TRBV2; CDR3aa: CASSPLAGVSDTQYF; CDR3nt: TGTGCCAGCAGTCCCCTAGCGGGAGTCTCAGATACGCAGTATTTT
abundance: -; d_gene: TRBD2; j_gene: TRBJ2-3; v_gene: TRBV5-1; CDR3aa: CASSSGLAGAFTDTQYF; CDR3nt: TGCGCCAGCAGCTCTGGACTAGCGGGGGCCTTTACAGATACGCAGTATTTT
abundance: few; d_gene: TRBD2; j_gene: TRBJ2-7; v_gene: TRBV7-3; CDR3aa: CASSPTSGKSSEQYF; CDR3nt: TGTGCCAGCAGCCCGACGAGCGGGAAGTCTAGCGAGCAGTACTTC
abundance: many; d_gene: -; j_gene: TRBJ1-1; v_gene: TRBV7-3; CDR3aa: CASSLGSGGHTEAFF; CDR3nt: TGTGCCAGCAGCTTAGGGTCCGGGGGGCACACTGAAGCTTTCTTT
abundance: many; d_gene: -; j_gene: TRBJ1-4; v_gene: TRBV11-3; CDR3aa: CASSPRQVAFNFNEKLFF; CDR3nt: TGTGCCAGCAGCCCTAGACAGGTCGCCTTCAATTTTAATGAAAAACTGTTTTTT
abundance: many; d_gene: -; j_gene: TRBJ1-3; v_gene: TRBV7-2; CDR3aa: CASSHRGEGNTIYF; CDR3nt: TGTGCCAGCAGCCATAGGGGGGAAGGAAACACCATATATTTT
abundance: few; d_gene: -; j_gene: TRBJ2-1; v_gene: TRBV19; CDR3aa: CASSKQGPYNEQFF; CDR3nt: TGTGCCAGTAGTAAACAGGGCCCCTACAATGAGCAGTTCTTC
abundance: many; d_gene: -; j_gene: TRBJ1-1; v_gene: TRBV4-3; CDR3aa: CASSQPGQNTEAFF; CDR3nt: TGCGCCAGCAGCCAACCGGGACAGAACACTGAAGCTTTCTTT
abundance: many; d_gene: -; j_gene: TRBJ2-1; v_gene: TRBV7-3; CDR3aa: CASSWTGESEQFF; CDR3nt: TGTGCCAGCAGCTGGACTGGGGAAAGTGAGCAGTTCTTC
abundance: many; d_gene: -; j_gene: TRBJ1-4; v_gene: TRBV6-6; CDR3aa: CASSSLRGVKQEKLFF; CDR3nt: TGTGCCAGCAGTTCCCTCAGGGGAGTGAAGCAGGAAAAACTGTTTTTT
abundance: many; d_gene: TRBD2; j_gene: TRBJ2-3; v_gene: TRBV7-3; CDR3aa: CASSTSGGIDTQYF; CDR3nt: TGTGCCAGCAGTACTAGCGGGGGGATAGATACGCAGTATTTT
abundance: many; d_gene: -; j_gene: TRBJ1-2; v_gene: TRBV10-3; CDR3aa: CAISETGTTYGYTF; CDR3nt: TGTGCCATCAGTGAAACCGGGACCACCTATGGCTACACCTTC
abundance: -; d_gene: -; j_gene: TRBJ2-7; v_gene: TRBV25-1; CDR3aa: CASSVGGAGEQYF; CDR3nt: TGTGCCAGCAGTGTAGGTGGGGCAGGCGAGCAGTACTTC
abundance: many; d_gene: TRBD2; j_gene: TRBJ2-5; v_gene: TRBV10-3; CDR3aa: CAISGLAAQETQYF; CDR3nt: TGTGCCATCAGTGGACTAGCGGCACAAGAGACCCAGTACTTC
abundance: -; d_gene: -; j_gene: TRBJ2-7; v_gene: TRBV7-8; CDR3aa: CASSLVRKGMGEQYF; CDR3nt: TGTGCCAGCAGCTTAGTTCGCAAGGGGATGGGGGAGCAGTACTTC
abundance: few; d_gene: TRBD1; j_gene: TRBJ2-2; v_gene: TRBV11-1; CDR3aa: CASSLADRDDTGELFF; CDR3nt: TGTGCCAGCAGCTTGGCGGACAGGGACGACACCGGGGAGCTGTTTTTT
abundance: few; d_gene: -; j_gene: TRBJ2-1; v_gene: TRBV9; CDR3aa: CASSARPGSYNEQFF; CDR3nt: TGTGCCAGCAGCGCCCGTCCAGGTTCCTACAATGAGCAGTTCTTC
abundance: few; d_gene: TRBD1; j_gene: TRBJ2-2; v_gene: TRBV19; CDR3aa: CASRRDSGGTGELFF; CDR3nt: TGTGCCAGTAGACGGGACAGTGGTGGCACCGGGGAGCTGTTTTTT
abundance: -; d_gene: -; j_gene: TRBJ1-1; v_gene: TRBV6-2/TRBV6-3; CDR3aa: CASTPGSLMNTEAFF; CDR3nt: TGTGCCAGCACTCCGGGGAGCCTAATGAACACTGAAGCTTTCTTT
abundance: many; d_gene: -; j_gene: TRBJ2-3; v_gene: TRBV7-6; CDR3aa: CASSPIKGRVSSTDTQYF; CDR3nt: TGTGCCAGCAGCCCTATCAAGGGGCGGGTCAGTAGCACAGATACGCAGTATTTT
abundance: few; d_gene: TRBD1; j_gene: TRBJ2-7; v_gene: TRBV14; CDR3aa: CASSQDWTGGRYYEQYF; CDR3nt: TGTGCCAGCAGCCAAGATTGGACAGGGGGCAGGTATTACGAGCAGTACTTC
abundance: -; d_gene: TRBD2; j_gene: TRBJ2-1; v_gene: TRBV27; CDR3aa: CASSFSGRRWGEQFF; CDR3nt: TGTGCCAGCAGTTTCAGCGGGAGGCGGTGGGGTGAGCAGTTCTTC